Listed here is a single T cell receptor beta chain. Its antigen is unidentified. From germline, CDR1 is LGHNA and CDR2 YNFKEQ. V lost 5 bases to trimming and J lost 7 bases; unmatched junction nucleotides: 6. The CDR3 loop spans 14 amino acids. Most PBMC samples had around 480 ng input DNA in six replicates. Data came from immunoSEQ multiplex PCR; TCRdb stores just in-frame clones and leaves some out. The sample holds over 65,000 clones; roughly nine tenths are singletons and the top ten take roughly 2.9%. The data derive from a study of neoadjuvant anti-PD-1 for oral cavity cancer. The overall study: Patients without progression received a fourth nivolumab dose around day 43, then surgical resection on days 50-56.

Sample time point: after neoadjuvant nivolumab, at surgical resection. Cohort: HPV-negative, locally advanced oral cavity squamous cell carcinoma patients. Study observations and caveats: Treg/Th17 ratio rose with pretreatment blood and fell with post-treatment tumor TCRbeta clonality.

Sequencing was performed on PBMCs, taken after nivolumab (anti-PD-1) treatment. This sequence was found in a person between 40 and 80 years old with oral cavity squamous cell carcinoma. The chain has TRBV4-2 and TRBJ1-4; 8 bases match TRBD1. CDR3 protein: CASSSRGTGEKLFF. CDR3 DNA: TGTGCCAGCAGCTCTCGCGGGACAGGTGAAAAACTGTTTTTT.